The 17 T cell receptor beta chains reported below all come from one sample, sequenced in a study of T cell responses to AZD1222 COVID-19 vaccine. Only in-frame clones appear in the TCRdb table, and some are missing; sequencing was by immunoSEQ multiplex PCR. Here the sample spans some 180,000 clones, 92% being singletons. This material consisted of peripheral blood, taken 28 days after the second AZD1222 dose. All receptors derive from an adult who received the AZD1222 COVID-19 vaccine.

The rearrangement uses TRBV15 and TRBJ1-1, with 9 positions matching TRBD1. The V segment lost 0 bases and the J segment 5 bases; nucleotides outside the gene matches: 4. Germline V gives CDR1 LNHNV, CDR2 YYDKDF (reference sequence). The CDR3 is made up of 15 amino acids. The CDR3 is CATSRDYGTGTEAFF. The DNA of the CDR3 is TGTGCCACCAGCAGAGATTATGGGACAGGGACTGAAGCTTTCTTT.

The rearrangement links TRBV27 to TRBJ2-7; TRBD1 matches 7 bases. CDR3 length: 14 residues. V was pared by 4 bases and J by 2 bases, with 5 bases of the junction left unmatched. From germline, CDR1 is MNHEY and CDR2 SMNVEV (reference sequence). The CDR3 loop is CASSSSDRAYEQYF. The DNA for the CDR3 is TGTGCCAGCAGTTCATCAGACAGGGCCTACGAGCAGTACTTC.

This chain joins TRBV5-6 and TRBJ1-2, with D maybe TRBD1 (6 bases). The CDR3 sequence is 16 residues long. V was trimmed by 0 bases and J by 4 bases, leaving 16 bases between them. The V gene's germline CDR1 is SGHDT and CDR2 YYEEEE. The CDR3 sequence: CASSLEVGAFSYGYTF. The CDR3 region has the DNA TGTGCCAGCAGCTTGGAGGTGGGGGCGTTCAGCTATGGCTACACCTTC.

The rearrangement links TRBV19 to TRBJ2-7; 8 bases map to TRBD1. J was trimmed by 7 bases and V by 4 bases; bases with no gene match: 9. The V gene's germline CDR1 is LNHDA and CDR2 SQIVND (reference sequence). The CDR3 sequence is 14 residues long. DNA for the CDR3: TGTGCCAGTAGTAAGGGACAGGCCTTGGGGGAGCAGTACTTC. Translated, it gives CASSKGQALGEQYF.

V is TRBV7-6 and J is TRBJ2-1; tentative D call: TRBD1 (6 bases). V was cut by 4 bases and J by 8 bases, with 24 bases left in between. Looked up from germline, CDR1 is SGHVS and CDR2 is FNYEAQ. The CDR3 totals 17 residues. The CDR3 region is CASSSRVQGGRVHEQFF. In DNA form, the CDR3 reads TGTGCCAGCAGCTCCCGGGTACAGGGTGGAAGGGTCCATGAGCAGTTCTTC.

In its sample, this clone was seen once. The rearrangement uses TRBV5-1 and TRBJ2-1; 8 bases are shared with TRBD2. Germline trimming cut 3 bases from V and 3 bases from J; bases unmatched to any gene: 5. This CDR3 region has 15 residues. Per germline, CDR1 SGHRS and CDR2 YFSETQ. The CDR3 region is CASSSSGTSYNEQFF. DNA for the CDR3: TGCGCCAGCAGCTCGTCCGGGACTAGCTACAATGAGCAGTTCTTC. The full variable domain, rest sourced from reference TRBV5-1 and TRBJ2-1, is KAGVTQTPRYLIKTRGQQVTLSCSPISGHRSVSWYQQTPGQGLQFLFEYFSETQRNKGNFPGRFSGRQFSNSRSEMNVSTLELGDSALYLCASSSSGTSYNEQFFGPGTRLTVL.

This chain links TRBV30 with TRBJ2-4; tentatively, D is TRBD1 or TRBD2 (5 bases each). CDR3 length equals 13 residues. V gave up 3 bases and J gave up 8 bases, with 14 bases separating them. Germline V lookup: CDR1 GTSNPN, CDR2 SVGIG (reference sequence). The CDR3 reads CAWRMSGPDIQYF. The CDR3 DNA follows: TGTGCCTGGAGAATGTCGGGACCGGACATTCAGTACTTC.

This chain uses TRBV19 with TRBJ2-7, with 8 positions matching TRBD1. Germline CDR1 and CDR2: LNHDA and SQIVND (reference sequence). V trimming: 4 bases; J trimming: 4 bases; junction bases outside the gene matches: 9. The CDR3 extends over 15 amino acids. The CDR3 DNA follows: TGTGCCAGTAGTACTTCCGGGACAGGATCTTACGAGCAGTACTTC. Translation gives CASSTSGTGSYEQYF.

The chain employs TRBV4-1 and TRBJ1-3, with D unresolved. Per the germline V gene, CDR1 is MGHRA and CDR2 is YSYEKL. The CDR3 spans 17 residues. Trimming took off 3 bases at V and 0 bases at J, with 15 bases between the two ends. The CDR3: CASSQPRRGNSGNTIYF. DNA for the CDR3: TGCGCCAGCAGCCAGCCCAGGCGGGGAAACTCTGGAAACACCATATATTTT.

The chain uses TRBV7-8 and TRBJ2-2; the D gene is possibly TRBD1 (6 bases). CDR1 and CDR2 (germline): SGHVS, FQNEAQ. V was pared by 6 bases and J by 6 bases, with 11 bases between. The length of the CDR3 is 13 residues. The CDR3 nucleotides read TGTGCCAGCAGTCGACAGGTCCCCGGGGAGCTGTTTTTT. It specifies CASSRQVPGELFF.

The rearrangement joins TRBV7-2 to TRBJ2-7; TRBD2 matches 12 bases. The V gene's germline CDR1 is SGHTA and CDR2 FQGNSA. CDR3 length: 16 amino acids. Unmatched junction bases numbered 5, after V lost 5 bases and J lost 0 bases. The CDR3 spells CASSPGLAGSSYEQYF. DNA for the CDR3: TGTGCCAGCAGCCCAGGACTAGCGGGATCCTCCTACGAGCAGTACTTC.

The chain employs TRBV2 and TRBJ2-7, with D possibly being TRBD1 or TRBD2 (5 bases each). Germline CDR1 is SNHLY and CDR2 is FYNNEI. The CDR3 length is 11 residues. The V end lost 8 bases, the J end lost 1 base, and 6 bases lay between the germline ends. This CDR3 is CASGGSYEQYF. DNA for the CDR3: TGTGCCAGCGGGGGATCCTACGAGCAGTACTTC.

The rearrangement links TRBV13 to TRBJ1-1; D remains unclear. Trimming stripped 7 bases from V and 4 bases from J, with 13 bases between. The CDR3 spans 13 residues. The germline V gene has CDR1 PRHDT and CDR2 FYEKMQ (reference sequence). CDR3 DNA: TGTGCCAGCATGCGGGTTATGAGCACTGAAGCTTTCTTT. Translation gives CASMRVMSTEAFF.

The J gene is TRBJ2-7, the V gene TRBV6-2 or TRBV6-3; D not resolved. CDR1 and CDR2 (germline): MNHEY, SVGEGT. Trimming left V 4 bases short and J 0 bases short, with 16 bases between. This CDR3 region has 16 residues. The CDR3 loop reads CASSFGWGTLSYEQYF. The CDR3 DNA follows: TGTGCCAGCAGTTTCGGGTGGGGTACCCTCTCCTACGAGCAGTACTTC.

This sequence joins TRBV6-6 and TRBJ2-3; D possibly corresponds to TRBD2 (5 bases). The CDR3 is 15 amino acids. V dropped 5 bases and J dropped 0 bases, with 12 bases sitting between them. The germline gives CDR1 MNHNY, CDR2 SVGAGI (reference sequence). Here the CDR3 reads CASSLFSGSTDTQYF. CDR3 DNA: TGTGCCAGCAGTCTCTTCTCGGGGAGCACAGATACGCAGTATTTT.

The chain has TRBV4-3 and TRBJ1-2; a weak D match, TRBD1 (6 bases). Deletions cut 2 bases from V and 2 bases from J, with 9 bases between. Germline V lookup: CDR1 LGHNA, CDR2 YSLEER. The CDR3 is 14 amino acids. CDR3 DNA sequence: TGCGCCAGCAGCCAATTAACAGGGAACTATGGCTACACCTTC. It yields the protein CASSQLTGNYGYTF.

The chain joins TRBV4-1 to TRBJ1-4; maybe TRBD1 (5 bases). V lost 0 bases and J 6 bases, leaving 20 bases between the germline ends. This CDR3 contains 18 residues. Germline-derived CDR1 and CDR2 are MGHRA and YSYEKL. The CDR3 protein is CASSQDPGTYDGHEKLFF. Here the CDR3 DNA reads TGCGCCAGCAGCCAAGATCCAGGGACCTACGACGGACATGAAAAACTGTTTTTT.